This TCR beta chain was captured by sequencing in a study of identical twins. Study results and limitations: Where out-of-frame alpha sequences were twin-shared, they showed excess low generation probability. Models underestimated how often monozygotic twins shared out-of-frame TCR alpha. Invariant MAIT and iNKT cells could partly confound zero-insertion analyses.

Via MiXCR, TCRdb re-called the 5' RACE reads, giving one row per CDR3 protein. The sample lists approximately 600,000 distinct CDR3 sequences, just under 10% seen once, with 2.5% to 3.5% in the top ten. This clonotype was counted between two and nine times. Antigen specificity is unknown. The CDR3 length is 16 residues. V lost 3 bases, J lost 7 bases, and 13 bases stayed unmatched. Germline V gene lookup returns CDR1 SGHRS and CDR2 YFSETQ. The same specimen was also included in a second study, on yellow fever vaccine responses in identical twins. This second study notes: Twins reportedly showed a vaccine T cell response that seemed partly convergent and partly personalized.

The chain combines TRBV5-1 with TRBJ2-1, with 7 bases aligning to TRBD1. This clonotype was obtained from a woman between 18 and 30 years old in good health. Sequencing was carried out using PBMCs. The CDR3 nucleotides read TGCGCCAGCAGCTCAATCACCGGGACAGAGGGAAATGAGCAGTTCTTC. It yields the protein CASSSITGTEGNEQFF. Combining the CDR3 with reference TRBV5-1 and TRBJ2-1 gives the whole variable domain KAGVTQTPRYLIKTRGQQVTLSCSPISGHRSVSWYQQTPGQGLQFLFEYFSETQRNKGNFPGRFSGRQFSNSRSEMNVSTLELGDSALYLCASSSITGTEGNEQFFGPGTRLTVL.